Below, one T cell receptor beta chain is given with its context. Its target is not known. The data stem from a study of cytomegalovirus exposure and HLA in healthy donors. Study outcomes and limitations: Most TCR sequences proved rare, with some public TCRs found in many donors. Productive rates of about 87% or about 30% were seen for most TCR beta V segments in an earlier analysis.

The PCR had 60 Vbeta and 13 Jbeta primers. Produced via immunoSEQ multiplex PCR; TCRdb's table is partial and in-frame only. The data hold 90,000 to 100,000 clones, with approximately 80% observed a single time. In germline, CDR1 is SGHDT, CDR2 YYEEEE. The trim removed 2 bases at V and 11 bases at J, leaving 6 bases unmatched. The CDR3 is made up of 12 amino acids. Input material: PBMCs. The chain has TRBV5-6 and TRBJ1-1; the match to TRBD1 covers 7 bases. The TCR was taken from an older woman in good health and CMV-seronegative. CDR3 coding DNA: TGTGCCAGCAGCTTACGGGACAGTACGGCTTTCTTT. Translated: CASSLRDSTAFF.